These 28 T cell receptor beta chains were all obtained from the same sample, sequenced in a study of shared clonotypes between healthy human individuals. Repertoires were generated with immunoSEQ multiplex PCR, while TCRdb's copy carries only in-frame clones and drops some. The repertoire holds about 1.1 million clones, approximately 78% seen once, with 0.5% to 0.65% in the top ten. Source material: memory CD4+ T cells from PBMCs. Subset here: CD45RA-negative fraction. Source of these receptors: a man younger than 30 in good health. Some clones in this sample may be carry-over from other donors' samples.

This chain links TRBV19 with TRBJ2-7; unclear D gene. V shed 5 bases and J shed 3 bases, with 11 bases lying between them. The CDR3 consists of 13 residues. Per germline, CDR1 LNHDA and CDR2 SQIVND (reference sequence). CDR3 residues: CASSPGPHYEQYF. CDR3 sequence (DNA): TGTGCCAGTAGTCCCGGGCCCCACTACGAGCAGTACTTC.

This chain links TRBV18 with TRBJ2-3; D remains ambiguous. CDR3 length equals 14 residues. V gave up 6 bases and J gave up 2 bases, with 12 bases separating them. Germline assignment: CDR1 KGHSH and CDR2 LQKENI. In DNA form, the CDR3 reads TGTGCCAGCTCCCATCAATCTCACACAGATACGCAGTATTTT. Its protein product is CASSHQSHTDTQYF.

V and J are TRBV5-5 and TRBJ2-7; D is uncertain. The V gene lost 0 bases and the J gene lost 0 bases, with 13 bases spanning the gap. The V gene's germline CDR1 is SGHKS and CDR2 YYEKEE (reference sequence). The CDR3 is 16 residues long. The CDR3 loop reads CASSLVPARSSYEQYF. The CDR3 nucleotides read TGTGCCAGCAGCTTGGTCCCCGCACGGAGCTCCTACGAGCAGTACTTC.

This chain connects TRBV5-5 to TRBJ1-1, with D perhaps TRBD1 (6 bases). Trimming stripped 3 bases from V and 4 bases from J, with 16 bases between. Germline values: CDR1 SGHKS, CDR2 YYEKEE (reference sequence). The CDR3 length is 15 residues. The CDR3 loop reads CASSSTSGVSTEAFF. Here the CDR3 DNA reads TGTGCCAGCAGCTCCACATCAGGGGTGAGCACTGAAGCTTTCTTT.

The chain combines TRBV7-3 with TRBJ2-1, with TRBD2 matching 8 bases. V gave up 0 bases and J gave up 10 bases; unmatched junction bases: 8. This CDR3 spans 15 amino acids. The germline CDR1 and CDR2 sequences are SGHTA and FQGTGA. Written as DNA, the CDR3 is TGTGCCAGCAGCTTAACGAGCGGGAGAAGTCCCGAGCAGTTCTTC. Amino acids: CASSLTSGRSPEQFF.

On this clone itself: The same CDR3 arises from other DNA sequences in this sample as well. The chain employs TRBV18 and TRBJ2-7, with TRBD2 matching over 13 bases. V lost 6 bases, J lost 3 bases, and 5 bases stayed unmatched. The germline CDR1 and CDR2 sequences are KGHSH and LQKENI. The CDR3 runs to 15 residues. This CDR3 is CASSRGLAGDYEQYF. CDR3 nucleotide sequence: TGTGCCAGCTCCCGAGGACTAGCGGGAGACTACGAGCAGTACTTC.

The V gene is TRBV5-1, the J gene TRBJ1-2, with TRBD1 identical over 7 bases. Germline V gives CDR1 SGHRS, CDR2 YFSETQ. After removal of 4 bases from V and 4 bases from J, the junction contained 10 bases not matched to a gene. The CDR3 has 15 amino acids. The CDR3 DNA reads TGCGCCAGCAGCGGGGGTGGGGACAGACCCTATGGCTACACCTTC. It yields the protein CASSGGGDRPYGYTF.

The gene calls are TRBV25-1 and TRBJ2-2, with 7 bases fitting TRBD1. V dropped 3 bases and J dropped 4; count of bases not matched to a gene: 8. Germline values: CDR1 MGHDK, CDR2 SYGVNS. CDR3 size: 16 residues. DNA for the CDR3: TGTGCCAGCAGTGACCAACAGGGGCTCGGCACCGGGGAGCTGTTTTTT. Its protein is CASSDQQGLGTGELFF.

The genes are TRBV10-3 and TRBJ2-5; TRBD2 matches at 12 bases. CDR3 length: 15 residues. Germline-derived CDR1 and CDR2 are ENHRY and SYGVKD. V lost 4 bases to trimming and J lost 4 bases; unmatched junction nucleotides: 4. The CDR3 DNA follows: TGTGCCATCAGTGGGGCTAGCGGGAGGGTAGAGACCCAGTACTTC. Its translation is CAISGASGRVETQYF.

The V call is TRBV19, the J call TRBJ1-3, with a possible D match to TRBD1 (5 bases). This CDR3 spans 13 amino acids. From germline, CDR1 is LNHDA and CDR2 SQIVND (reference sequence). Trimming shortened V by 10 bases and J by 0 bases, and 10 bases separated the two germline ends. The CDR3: CATGTSSGNTIYF. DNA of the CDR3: TGTGCCACAGGGACGAGCTCTGGAAACACCATATATTTT.

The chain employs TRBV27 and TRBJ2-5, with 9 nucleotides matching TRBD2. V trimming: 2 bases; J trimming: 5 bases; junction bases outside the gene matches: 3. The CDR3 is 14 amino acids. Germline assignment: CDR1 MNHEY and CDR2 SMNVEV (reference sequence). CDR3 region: CASSLAGGWETQYF. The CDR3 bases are TGTGCCAGCAGTTTAGCGGGAGGGTGGGAGACCCAGTACTTC.

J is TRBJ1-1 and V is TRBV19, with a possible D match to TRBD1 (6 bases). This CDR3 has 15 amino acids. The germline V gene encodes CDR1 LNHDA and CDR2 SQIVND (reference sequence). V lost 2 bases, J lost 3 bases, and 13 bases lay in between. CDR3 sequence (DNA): TGTGCCAGTAGTATAATCGTTGAGGGGGACACTGAAGCTTTCTTT. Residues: CASSIIVEGDTEAFF.

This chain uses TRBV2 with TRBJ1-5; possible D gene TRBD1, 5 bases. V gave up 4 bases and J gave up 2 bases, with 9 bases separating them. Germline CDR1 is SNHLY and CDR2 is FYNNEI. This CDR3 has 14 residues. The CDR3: CASSGAGRNQPQHF. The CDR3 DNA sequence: TGTGCCAGCAGTGGGGCAGGGCGCAATCAGCCCCAGCATTTT.

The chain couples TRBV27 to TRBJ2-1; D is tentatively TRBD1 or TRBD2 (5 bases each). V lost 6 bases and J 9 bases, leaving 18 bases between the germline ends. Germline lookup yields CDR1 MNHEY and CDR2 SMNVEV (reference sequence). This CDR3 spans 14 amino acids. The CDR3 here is CASRPIRASGEQFF. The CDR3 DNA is TGTGCCAGCAGGCCAATCAGGGCGAGCGGTGAGCAGTTCTTC.

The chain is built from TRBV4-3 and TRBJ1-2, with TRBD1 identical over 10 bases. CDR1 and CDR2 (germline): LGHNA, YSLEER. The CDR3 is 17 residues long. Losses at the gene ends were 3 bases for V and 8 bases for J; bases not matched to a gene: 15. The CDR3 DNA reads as TGCGCCAGCAGCCACCACCCGGGACAGGGGTTAGGTGAGGGCTACACCTTC. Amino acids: CASSHHPGQGLGEGYTF.

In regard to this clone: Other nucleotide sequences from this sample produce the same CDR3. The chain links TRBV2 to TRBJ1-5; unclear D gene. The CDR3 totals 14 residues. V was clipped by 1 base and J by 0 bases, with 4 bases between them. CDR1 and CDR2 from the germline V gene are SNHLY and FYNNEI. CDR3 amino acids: CASSEGSSNQPQHF. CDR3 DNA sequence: TGTGCCAGCAGTGAAGGCAGTAGCAATCAGCCCCAGCATTTT.

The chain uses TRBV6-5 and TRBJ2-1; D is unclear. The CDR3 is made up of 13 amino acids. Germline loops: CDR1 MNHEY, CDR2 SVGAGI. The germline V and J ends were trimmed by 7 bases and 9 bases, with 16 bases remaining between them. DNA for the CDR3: TGTGCCAGCACCGAACCACCCCTAGGTGAGCAGTTCTTC. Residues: CASTEPPLGEQFF.

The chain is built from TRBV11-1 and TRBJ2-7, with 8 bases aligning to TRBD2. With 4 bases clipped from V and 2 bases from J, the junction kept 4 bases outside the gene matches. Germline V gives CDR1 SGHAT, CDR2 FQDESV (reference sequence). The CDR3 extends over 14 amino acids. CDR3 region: CASSSGLVPYEQYF. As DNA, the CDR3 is TGTGCCAGCAGCTCGGGACTAGTGCCCTACGAGCAGTACTTC. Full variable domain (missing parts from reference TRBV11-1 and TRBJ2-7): EAEVAQSPRYKITEKSQAVAFWCDPISGHATLYWYRQILGQGPELLVQFQDESVVDDSQLPKDRFSAERLKGVDSTLKIQPAELGDSAMYLCASSSGLVPYEQYFGPGTRLTVT.

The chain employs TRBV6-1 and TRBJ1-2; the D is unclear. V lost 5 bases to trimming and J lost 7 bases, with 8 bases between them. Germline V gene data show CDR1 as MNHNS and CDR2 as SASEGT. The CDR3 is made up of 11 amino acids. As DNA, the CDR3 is TGTGCCAGCAGTTCGCCTCGTGGCTACACCTTC. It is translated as CASSSPRGYTF.

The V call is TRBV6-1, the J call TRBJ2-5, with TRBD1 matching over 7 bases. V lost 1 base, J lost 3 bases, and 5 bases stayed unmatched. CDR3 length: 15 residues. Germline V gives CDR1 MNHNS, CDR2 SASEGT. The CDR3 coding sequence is TGTGCCAGCAGTGAAGGCGTGGGACAGAAAGAGACCCAGTACTTC. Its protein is CASSEGVGQKETQYF.

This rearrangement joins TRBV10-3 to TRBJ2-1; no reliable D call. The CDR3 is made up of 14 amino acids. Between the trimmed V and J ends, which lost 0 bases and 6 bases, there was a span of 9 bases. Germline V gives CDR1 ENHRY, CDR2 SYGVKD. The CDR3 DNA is TGTGCCATCAGTGAGTCGATGCGGCTCAATGAGCAGTTCTTC. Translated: CAISESMRLNEQFF.

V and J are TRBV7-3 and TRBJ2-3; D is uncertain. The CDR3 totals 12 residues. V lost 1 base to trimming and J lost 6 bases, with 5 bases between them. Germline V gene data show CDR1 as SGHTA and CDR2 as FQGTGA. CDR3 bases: TGTGCCAGCAGCTTAAGGGATGATACGCAGTATTTT. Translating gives CASSLRDDTQYF.

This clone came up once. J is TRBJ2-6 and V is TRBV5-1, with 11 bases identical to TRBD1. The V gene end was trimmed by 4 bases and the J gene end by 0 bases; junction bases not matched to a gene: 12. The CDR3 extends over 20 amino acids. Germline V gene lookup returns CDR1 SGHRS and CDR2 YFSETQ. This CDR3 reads CASSQYGQGALGSGANVLTF. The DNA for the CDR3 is TGCGCCAGCAGCCAATATGGACAGGGGGCCCTGGGCTCTGGGGCCAACGTCCTGACTTTC.

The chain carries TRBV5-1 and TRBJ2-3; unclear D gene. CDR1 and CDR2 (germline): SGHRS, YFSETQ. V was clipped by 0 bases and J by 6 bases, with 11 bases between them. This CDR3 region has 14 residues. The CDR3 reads CASSLVSEPDTQYF. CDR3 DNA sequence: TGCGCCAGCAGCTTGGTCTCCGAACCGGATACGCAGTATTTT.

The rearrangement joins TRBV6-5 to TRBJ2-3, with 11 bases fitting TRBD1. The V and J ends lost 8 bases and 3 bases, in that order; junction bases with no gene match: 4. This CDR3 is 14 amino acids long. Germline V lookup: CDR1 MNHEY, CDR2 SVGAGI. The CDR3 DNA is TGTGCCAGCGCTAGGGACAGGGGGACAGATACGCAGTATTTT. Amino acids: CASARDRGTDTQYF.

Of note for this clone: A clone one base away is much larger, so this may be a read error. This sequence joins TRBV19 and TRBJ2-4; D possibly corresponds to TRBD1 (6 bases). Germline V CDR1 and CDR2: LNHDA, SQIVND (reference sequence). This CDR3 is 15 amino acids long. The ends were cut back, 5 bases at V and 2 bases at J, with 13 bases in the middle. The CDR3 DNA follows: TGTGCCAGTAGTCCCCCCCAGGGGACCAAAAACATTCAGTACTTC. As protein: CASSPPQGTKNIQYF.

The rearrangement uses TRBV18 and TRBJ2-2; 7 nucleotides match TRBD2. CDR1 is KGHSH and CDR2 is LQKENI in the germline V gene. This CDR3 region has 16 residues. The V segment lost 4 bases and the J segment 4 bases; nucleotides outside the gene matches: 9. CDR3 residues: CASSRGGGSGTGELFF. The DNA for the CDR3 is TGTGCCAGCTCACGCGGCGGCGGGAGTGGCACCGGGGAGCTGTTTTTT.

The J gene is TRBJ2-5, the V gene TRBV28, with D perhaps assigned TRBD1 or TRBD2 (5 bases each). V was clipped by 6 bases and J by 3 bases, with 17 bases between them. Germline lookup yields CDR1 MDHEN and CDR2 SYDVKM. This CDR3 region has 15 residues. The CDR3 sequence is CASSPATGPKETQYF. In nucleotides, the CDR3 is TGTGCCAGCAGCCCGGCGACGGGACCCAAAGAGACCCAGTACTTC. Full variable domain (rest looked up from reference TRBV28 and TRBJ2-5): DVKVTQSSRYLVKRTGEKVFLECVQDMDHENMFWYRQDPGLGLRLIYFSYDVKMKEKGDIPEGYSVSREKKERFSLILESASTNQTSMYLCASSPATGPKETQYFGPGTRLLVL.